Described below is a single T cell receptor (beta chain) sequence and its context. No antigen is known for it. Primers included in the PCR were 60 Vbeta and 13 Jbeta primers. Authors' methods: It was a later analysis that counted 75 million to 90 million unique TCR beta chains, of which 9 million to 13 million were shared. The protocol was immunoSEQ multiplex PCR, while the TCRdb copy is restricted to in-frame clones and leaves out a portion. That table supplies the V and J calls and clone size; D and trimming were determined from the DNA. The table has some 65,000 clones, roughly 70% seen once. The data belong to a study of cytomegalovirus exposure and HLA in healthy donors. Study summary: Early released data had 65 million to 100 million unique TCRs, all coming from HLA-typed donors.

Germline loops: CDR1 KGHSH, CDR2 LQKENI. There are 16 residues in the CDR3. V was clipped by 2 bases and J by 10 bases, with 18 bases between them. Healthy donors of bone marrow made up the group. Study results and caveats: Reportedly, HLA-A and HLA-B alleles of most subjects were accurately predicted from TCR beta.

The V call is TRBV18, the J call TRBJ1-6; D is unclear. Sequencing input: PBMCs. This receptor was obtained from a woman aged 30 to 39 in good health and CMV-seronegative. The CDR3 loop reads CASSPSSLFLGSPLHF. The DNA of the CDR3 is TGTGCCAGCTCACCATCGTCCTTGTTCCTAGGCTCACCCCTCCACTTT.